This TCR beta chain was found in a study of shared clonotypes between healthy human individuals. The sample holds a few counts of this clone. The method was immunoSEQ multiplex PCR; TCRdb's version includes in-frame clones alone and lacks a portion of them. The top ten hold around 0.61% of the sample, which has around 1.1 million clones, around 78% seen once. V was cut by 4 bases and J by 5 bases, with 12 bases left in between. Germline CDR1 and CDR2: SGDLS and YYNGEE. CDR3 length equals 13 residues. This sequence originates from a man between 18 and 35 years old in good health. Some clones in this sample may be carry-over from other donors' samples. Material for sequencing was memory CD4+ T cells from PBMCs. Subset in this sample: CD45RA-negative fraction. The gene calls are TRBV9 and TRBJ2-5; D assignment may be TRBD1 or TRBD2 (5 bases each). CDR3: CASSSGPWETQYF. DNA for the CDR3: TGTGCCAGCAGCTCGGGGCCGTGGGAGACCCAGTACTTC. Drawing the rest from reference TRBV9 and TRBJ2-5, the complete variable domain is DSGVTQTPKHLITATGQRVTLRCSPRSGDLSVYWYQQSLDQGLQFLIQYYNGEERAKGNILERFSAQQFPDLHSELNLSSLELGDSALYFCASSSGPWETQYFGPGTRLLVL.